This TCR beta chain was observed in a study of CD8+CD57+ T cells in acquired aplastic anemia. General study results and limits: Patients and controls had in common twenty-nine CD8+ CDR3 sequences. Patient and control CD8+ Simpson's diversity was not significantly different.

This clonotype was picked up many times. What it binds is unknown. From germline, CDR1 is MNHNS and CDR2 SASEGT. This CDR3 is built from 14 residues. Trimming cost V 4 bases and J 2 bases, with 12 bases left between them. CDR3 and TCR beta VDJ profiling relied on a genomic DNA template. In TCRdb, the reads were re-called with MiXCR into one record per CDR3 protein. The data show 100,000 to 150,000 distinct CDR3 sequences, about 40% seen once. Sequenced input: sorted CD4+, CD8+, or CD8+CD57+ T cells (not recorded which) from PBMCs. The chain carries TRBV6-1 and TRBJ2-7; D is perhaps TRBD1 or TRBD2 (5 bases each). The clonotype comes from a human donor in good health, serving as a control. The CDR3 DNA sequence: TGTGCCAGCAGTGCCGGGACGGGGACCTACGAGCAGTACTTC. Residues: CASSAGTGTYEQYF.